Sequencing of this TCR beta chain was carried out in a study of cytomegalovirus exposure and HLA in healthy donors. The CDR3 loop spans 15 amino acids. The ends were cut back, 1 base at V and 3 bases at J, with 10 bases in the middle. Germline V gene lookup returns CDR1 MDHEN and CDR2 SYDVKM. With 60 Vbeta and 13 Jbeta primers, the PCR was carried out. Clones were read by immunoSEQ multiplex PCR, and TCRdb kept only the in-frame ones, dropping some. This table holds more than 150,000 clones, 82% found once. The V and J genes are TRBV28 and TRBJ1-5; D is uncertain. The TCR comes from a woman aged 50 to 65 in good health and CMV-seropositive. The source material was PBMCs. Here the CDR3 reads CASSLSLADNQPQHF. The CDR3 nucleotides are TGTGCCAGCAGTTTATCCTTGGCGGACAATCAGCCCCAGCATTTT.